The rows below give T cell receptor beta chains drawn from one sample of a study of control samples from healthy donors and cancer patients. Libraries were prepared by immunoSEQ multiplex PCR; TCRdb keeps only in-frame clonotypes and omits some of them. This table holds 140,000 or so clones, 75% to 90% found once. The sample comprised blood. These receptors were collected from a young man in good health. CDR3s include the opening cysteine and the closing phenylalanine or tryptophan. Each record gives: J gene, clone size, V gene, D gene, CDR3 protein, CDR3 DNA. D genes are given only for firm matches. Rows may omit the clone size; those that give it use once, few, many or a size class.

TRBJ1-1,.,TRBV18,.,CASCGTTGEAFF,TGTGCCAGCTGTGGTACTACCGGGGAGGCTTTCTTT
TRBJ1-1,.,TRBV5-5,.,CASFVSGAEAFF,TGTGCCAGCTTCGTATCGGGGGCTGAAGCTTTCTTT
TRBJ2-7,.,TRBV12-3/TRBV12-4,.,CASSTTFYEQYF,TGTGCCAGCAGTACGACTTTCTACGAGCAGTACTTC
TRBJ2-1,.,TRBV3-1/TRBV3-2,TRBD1,CASSQEYRGYNEQFF,TGTGCCAGCAGCCAAGAATACAGGGGCTACAATGAGCAGTTCTTC
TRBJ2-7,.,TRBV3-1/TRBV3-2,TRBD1,CASSLDPGQGSDSYEQYF,TGTGCCAGCAGCCTCGATCCGGGACAGGGGAGCGACTCCTACGAGCAGTACTTC
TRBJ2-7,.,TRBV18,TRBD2,CASSIRELAGLNEQYF,TGTGCCAGCTCAATCCGGGAACTAGCGGGCCTGAACGAGCAGTACTTC
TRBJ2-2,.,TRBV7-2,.,CASSLASSGGELFF,TGTGCCAGCAGCTTAGCGAGTAGCGGAGGGGAGCTGTTTTTT
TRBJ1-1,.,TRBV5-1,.,CASTSGNTEAFF,TGCGCCAGCACCTCAGGGAACACTGAAGCTTTCTTT
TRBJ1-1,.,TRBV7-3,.,CASSSGTLMNTEAFF,TGTGCCAGCAGCTCGGGGACATTAATGAACACTGAAGCTTTCTTT
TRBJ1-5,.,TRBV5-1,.,CASSFDSLGQPQHF,TGCGCCAGCAGCTTTGACAGCTTGGGTCAGCCCCAGCATTTT
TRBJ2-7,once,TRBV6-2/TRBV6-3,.,CASSSRGTSYEQYF,TGTGCCAGCAGTAGCCGGGGGACTTCCTACGAGCAGTACTTC
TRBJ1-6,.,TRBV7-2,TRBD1,CASRDRGSPLHF,TGTGCCAGCAGGGACAGGGGGTCACCCCTCCACTTT
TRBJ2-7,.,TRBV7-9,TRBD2,CASSSQSSRTSQGQYF,TGTGCCAGCAGCTCTCAATCCAGTCGGACTAGCCAAGGGCAGTACTTC
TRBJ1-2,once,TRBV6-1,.,CASSDAGAPYGYTF,TGTGCCAGCAGTGACGCGGGGGCTCCCTATGGCTACACCTTC
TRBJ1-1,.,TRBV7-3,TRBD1,CASSKDRGTEAFF,TGTGCCAGCTCTAAAGACAGGGGGACTGAAGCTTTCTTT
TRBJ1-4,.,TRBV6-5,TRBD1,CASNQQGAGEKLFF,TGTGCCAGCAATCAACAGGGGGCAGGCGAAAAACTGTTTTTT
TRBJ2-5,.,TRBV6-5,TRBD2,CASRSTSGGQETQYF,TGTGCCAGCAGATCGACTAGCGGGGGGCAGGAGACCCAGTACTTC
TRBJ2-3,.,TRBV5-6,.,CASSLKGEDTQYF,TGTGCCAGCAGCTTGAAGGGTGAAGATACGCAGTATTTT
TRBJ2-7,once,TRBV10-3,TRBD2,CATYQTSGALGEQYF,TGTGCCACCTACCAGACTAGCGGGGCCCTGGGCGAGCAGTACTTC
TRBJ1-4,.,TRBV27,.,CASSFWATNEKLFF,TGTGCCAGCAGTTTTTGGGCAACTAATGAAAAACTGTTTTTT